The rows below give T cell receptor beta chains drawn from one sample of a study of T cell responses to AZD1222 COVID-19 vaccine. The table came from immunoSEQ multiplex PCR; TCRdb's copy has only in-frame clones and leaves some out. Of about 180,000 clones in the sample, about 89% were seen once. The source was peripheral blood, collected on day 0 of AZD1222 vaccination. These receptor sequences come from an adult in good health. Both conserved end residues are part of each CDR3. The D gene is left open where the match is weak. Clone sizes are given selectively: once, few, many, or a class where the clone is expanded.

V	size	J	D	DNA	CDR3
TRBV28	-	TRBJ2-1	-	TGTGCCAGCAGCTGGGGCCGGAGAGGCCTAAGCTCCTACAATGAGCAGTTCTTC	CASSWGRRGLSSYNEQFF
TRBV10-1	-	TRBJ1-4	TRBD1	TGCGCCAGCAGCCCCGGGACAGGGGGAACTAATGAAAAACTGTTTTTT	CASSPGTGGTNEKLFF
TRBV6-5	-	TRBJ2-1	TRBD2	TGTGCCAGCAGTTATCTAGCGGGGGGTTTGAATGAGCAGTTCTTC	CASSYLAGGLNEQFF
TRBV10-3	-	TRBJ1-2	-	TGTGCCATCAGTGACCTTGATAGGACAGCCCGAGGCTACACCTTC	CAISDLDRTARGYTF
TRBV12-3/TRBV12-4	-	TRBJ1-2	-	TGTGCCAGCAGTCAAGACACGAACTATGGCTACACCTTC	CASSQDTNYGYTF
TRBV4-2	-	TRBJ1-6	-	TGTGCCAGCAGCCAAGATGACACAGCCTCCTATAATTCACCCCTCCACTTT	CASSQDDTASYNSPLHF
TRBV5-6	-	TRBJ1-5	-	TGTGCCAGCAGCTCTGTGCAGGGAGGGCCCCAGCATTTT	CASSSVQGGPQHF
TRBV5-8	once	TRBJ1-5	-	TGTGCCAGCAGCGTTGGGGAGGCCAATCAGCCCCAGCATTTT	CASSVGEANQPQHF
TRBV7-2	-	TRBJ2-1	-	TGTGCCAGCAGCTTAGGTCCTAGCTCCTACAATGAGCAGTTCTTC	CASSLGPSSYNEQFF
TRBV5-1	once	TRBJ1-5	-	TGCGCCAGCAGGGGGCAGGACAATCAGCCCCAGCATTTT	CASRGQDNQPQHF
TRBV5-8	-	TRBJ2-7	-	TGTGCCAGCAGCTTTGGGTCCCGGTCTAGTCACTACGAGCAGTACTTC	CASSFGSRSSHYEQYF
TRBV15	-	TRBJ1-6	-	TGTGCCACCAGCAGAGATAGGGGTTCACCCCTCCACTTT	CATSRDRGSPLHF
TRBV19	-	TRBJ1-5	-	TGTGCCAGTAGTAGTTCCGGGAGGAGCTTTACGCCCCAGCATTTT	CASSSSGRSFTPQHF
TRBV28	-	TRBJ2-7	-	TGTGCCAGCAGTTTATCCGGGCGCCCCCACGAGCAGTACTTC	CASSLSGRPHEQYF
TRBV5-4	-	TRBJ1-1	-	TGTGCCAGCACCCTGATGAGGGCAGGGGCGAACACTGAAGCTTTCTTT	CASTLMRAGANTEAFF
TRBV3-1/TRBV3-2	-	TRBJ2-3	-	TGTGCCAGCAGCCAAGATACGGGGGGCCCCTCAGATACGCAGTATTTT	CASSQDTGGPSDTQYF
TRBV7-2	few	TRBJ2-5	TRBD2	TGTGCCAGCAGCTTAGGAGTTCTGCTAGCGGGAGAGACCCAGTACTTC	CASSLGVLLAGETQYF
TRBV28	-	TRBJ2-7	-	TGTGCCAGCAGTATGGATGGGCGTTCGGGCGAGCAGTACTTC	CASSMDGRSGEQYF
TRBV13	-	TRBJ1-3	-	TGTGCCAGCAGCTTATTATCGCGAAACACCATATATTTT	CASSLLSRNTIYF
TRBV5-1	-	TRBJ1-1	-	TGCGCCAGCAGCCCCGGGCAGACGAACACTGAAGCTTTCTTT	CASSPGQTNTEAFF
TRBV19	-	TRBJ2-6	-	TGTGCCAGTAGTATAGCAGGACAGCAGGGAACTGGGGCCAACGTCCTGACTTTC	CASSIAGQQGTGANVLTF
TRBV6-5	once	TRBJ1-1	-	TGTGCCAGTCTCTCGTTAGGGCAAGAATCTTTCTTT	CASLSLGQESFF
TRBV6-5	once	TRBJ1-1	-	TGTGCCAGCACCGCAGGGTGGAACACTGAAGCTTTCTTT	CASTAGWNTEAFF
TRBV24-1	-	TRBJ2-2	-	TGTGCCACCAGTGACCACAGGGTACCGAACACCGGGGAGCTGTTTTTT	CATSDHRVPNTGELFF
TRBV6-4	-	TRBJ1-6	-	TGTGCCAGTCCGGAAGGCTGCTTT	CASPEGCF
TRBV5-1	-	TRBJ1-2	-	TGCGCCAGCAGCTTGGAAGCTGGTAACTATGGCTACACCTTC	CASSLEAGNYGYTF
TRBV19	-	TRBJ2-7	TRBD2	TGTGCCAGTAGCGGGACTAAATCCTTCTACGAGCAGTACTTC	CASSGTKSFYEQYF
TRBV24-1	-	TRBJ2-5	TRBD2	TGTGCCACCAGTGACCCTAGCGGGAGCAGGGAGACCCAGTACTTC	CATSDPSGSRETQYF
TRBV28	-	TRBJ2-6	-	TGTGCCAGCGGGAGTGAATACTCTGGGGCCAACGTCCTGACTTTC	CASGSEYSGANVLTF
TRBV28	-	TRBJ2-3	TRBD2	TGTGCCAGCCCTCAGCGGGGAGTGATAGATACGCAGTATTTT	CASPQRGVIDTQYF
TRBV19	once	TRBJ1-5	-	TGTGCCAGTAGTATCAGGGCAGGGTCTAGCAATCAGCCCCAGCATTTT	CASSIRAGSSNQPQHF
TRBV27	-	TRBJ1-3	TRBD1	TGTGCCAGCAGTCCTCAGGGGGCCGGAAACACCATATATTTT	CASSPQGAGNTIYF
TRBV7-8	-	TRBJ2-7	-	TGTGCCAGCAGCCCCCTGGACGAGCAGTACTTC	CASSPLDEQYF
TRBV18	once	TRBJ1-1	-	TGTGCCAGCTCACTCTCCAGGGGACGCACTGAAGCTTTCTTT	CASSLSRGRTEAFF
TRBV5-4	-	TRBJ2-7	-	TGTGCCAGCAGCTTGGCGACAGTAGGTTCCTACGAGCAGTACTTC	CASSLATVGSYEQYF
TRBV12-5	-	TRBJ1-2	-	TGTGCTAGTGGTTTGGTACTACCCAGCACTAACTATGGCTACACCTTC	CASGLVLPSTNYGYTF
TRBV28	few	TRBJ1-5	-	TGTGCCAGCAGTTTTGGGGGAGGAGGCAATCAGCCCCAGCATTTT	CASSFGGGGNQPQHF
TRBV5-1	once	TRBJ1-1	-	TGCGCCAGCAGCTTGATTATTTCGGGGGGTGAAGCTTTCTTT	CASSLIISGGEAFF
TRBV5-1	-	TRBJ2-2	-	TGCGCCAGCAGCCAAGGGGCGGGGTTCGGCGGGGAGCTGTTTTTT	CASSQGAGFGGELFF
TRBV28	-	TRBJ1-2	-	TGTGCCAGCAGCCGTCAGTCCCTGCCCAACTATGGCTACACCTTC	CASSRQSLPNYGYTF
TRBV18	-	TRBJ1-6	TRBD1	TGTGCCAGCTCACCGACAGGGGGCGGGTCACCCCTCCACTTT	CASSPTGGGSPLHF
TRBV19	few	TRBJ1-2	-	TGTGCCAGTAGTTTTACGGGGTCCGCCCAGGTTGATGGCTACACCTTC	CASSFTGSAQVDGYTF